This TCR beta chain emerged from a study of blood T cell repertoires in COVID-19. About the study: COVID-19 samples collected from the United States, Italy and Spain covered acute and convalescent phases. T cells, B-cell-depleted T cells, or PBMCs supplied cDNA or gDNA.

The data were produced by immunoSEQ multiplex PCR, yet TCRdb's version contains in-frame clones alone and is incomplete. The sample carries hundreds of thousands of clones, around 92% recorded once. The Seattle site enrolled patients during active infection and followed them longitudinally. CDR3 length equals 15 residues. The germline gives CDR1 SGHNT, CDR2 YENEEA. V was pared by 5 bases and J by 5 bases, with 16 bases between. The material sequenced was peripheral blood. The receptor comes from a woman in her twenties or thirties with COVID-19, enrolled during active disease. The V call is TRBV11-3, the J call TRBJ2-1; possibly TRBD2 for D (7 bases). Here the CDR3 reads CASSLLGGGHNEQFF. As DNA, the CDR3 is TGTGCCAGCAGCCTGTTAGGGGGGGGGCACAATGAGCAGTTCTTC.